These 18 T cell receptor beta chains came from one sample sequenced in a study of blood T cells in healthy people across ages. Next came a second PCR, run for roughly 6 to 11 cycles, which used a sample-barcoded 5' primer along with a J-beta primer mix. TCRdb re-called the 5' RACE reads with MiXCR, one entry per CDR3 protein. Counted here are around 970,000 distinct CDR3 sequences, about 51% occurring once; the ten biggest clones make up about 21%. Sequenced sample: blood. These receptors were collected from a woman in her fifties or sixties in good health.

This clonotype appeared a few times. This chain joins TRBV27 and TRBJ2-7, with 7 nucleotides matching TRBD1. Germline V gene lookup returns CDR1 MNHEY and CDR2 SMNVEV (reference sequence). This CDR3 contains 14 residues. V lost 4 bases to trimming and J lost 2 bases; unmatched junction nucleotides: 5. The CDR3 DNA sequence: TGTGCCAGCAGTTACAGGGGTCGAACCTACGAGCAGTACTTC. Its translation: CASSYRGRTYEQYF.

This chain links TRBV20-1 with TRBJ2-7; 11 bases are shared with TRBD2. The CDR3 consists of 15 residues. V gave up 3 bases and J gave up 0 bases; unmatched junction bases: 4. The germline V gene has CDR1 DFQATT and CDR2 SNEGSKA (reference sequence). CDR3 nucleotide sequence: TGCAGTGCTAGTAGCGGGAGGGTGAGCTCCTACGAGCAGTACTTC. It encodes CSASSGRVSSYEQYF.

This chain joins TRBV20-1 and TRBJ1-1, with 7 bases fitting TRBD1. The CDR3 extends over 17 amino acids. Germline lookup yields CDR1 DFQATT and CDR2 SNEGSKA (reference sequence). V lost 2 bases, J lost 0 bases, and 12 bases stayed unmatched. The CDR3 loop reads CSARSLDRLQVNTEAFF. CDR3 nucleotide sequence: TGCAGTGCTAGATCCTTGGACAGGCTCCAGGTGAACACTGAAGCTTTCTTT.

CDR3 amino acids: CASSPPGLAGGRQETQYF. CDR3 sequence (DNA): TGTGCCAGCAGCCCCCCCGGACTAGCGGGAGGTCGGCAAGAGACCCAGTACTTC. J is TRBJ2-5 and V is TRBV7-2; 14 nucleotides align to TRBD2. The V segment lost 5 bases and the J segment 2 bases; nucleotides outside the gene matches: 10. The CDR3 totals 18 residues. CDR1 and CDR2 from the germline V gene are SGHTA and FQGNSA.

The chain couples TRBV7-9 to TRBJ1-2, with a weak D call TRBD1 (5 bases). Germline V lookup: CDR1 SEHNR, CDR2 FQNEAQ (reference sequence). V was clipped by 3 bases and J by 8 bases, with 16 bases between them. This CDR3 region has 14 residues. The CDR3 loop is CASSLGQGHGGYTF. As DNA, the CDR3 is TGTGCCAGCAGCTTGGGGCAGGGTCATGGAGGCTACACCTTC.

The rearrangement joins TRBV4-2 to TRBJ1-2; D remains ambiguous. CDR3 length equals 17 residues. V was clipped by 1 base and J by 0 bases, with 15 bases between them. Germline CDR1 reads LGHNA; CDR2 reads YNFKEQ. CDR3 nucleotide sequence: TGTGCCAGCAGCCAAGTAGCTAGGGCCCCGCCTAACTATGGCTACACCTTC. It encodes CASSQVARAPPNYGYTF.

The genes are TRBV6-5 and TRBJ2-3; possibly TRBD1 for D (5 bases). V was cut by 9 bases and J by 1 base, with 11 bases left in between. Germline loops: CDR1 MNHEY, CDR2 SVGAGI. The CDR3 extends over 13 amino acids. CDR3 amino acids: CASHRSRTDTQYF. CDR3 coding DNA: TGTGCCAGTCACAGGTCCCGCACAGATACGCAGTATTTT.

The sample holds one count of this clonotype. Germline and junction disagree at one end, which may indicate a read error. The chain joins TRBV24-1 to TRBJ2-4, with D unclear. Per germline, CDR1 KGHDR and CDR2 SFDVKD. The CDR3 spans 12 residues. The CDR3 DNA reads TGTGCCACCAGTTCGACCAAAAGCATTCAGTACTTC. Its protein is CATSSTKSIQYF.

On this clonotype itself: Germline and junction disagree at one end, which may indicate a read error. CDR3 residues: CACSPGQGFPKNIQYF. CDR3 DNA sequence: TGTGCCTGCAGCCCAGGACAGGGGTTTCCCAAAAACATTCAGTACTTC. The chain couples TRBV28 to TRBJ2-4; 9 nucleotides align to TRBD1. Germline values: CDR1 MDHEN, CDR2 SYDVKM. This CDR3 contains 16 residues. The entire variable domain, with the rest obtained from reference TRBV28 and TRBJ2-4, is as follows: DVKVTQSSRYLVKRTGEKVFLECVQDMDHENMFWYRQDPGLGLRLIYFSYDVKMKEKGDIPEGYSVSREKKERFSLILESASTNQTSMYLCACSPGQGFPKNIQYFGAGTRLSVL.

The chain couples TRBV14 to TRBJ1-2, with unresolved D. Germline V gene sequence: CDR1 SGHDN, CDR2 FVKESK. The length of the CDR3 is 11 residues. V lost 6 bases and J lost 8, with 10 bases in between. The CDR3 is CASRGLRGYTF. The CDR3 DNA reads as TGTGCCAGCAGAGGGCTTCGAGGCTACACCTTC.

This clonotype came up once. At one of its ends the junction is not consistent with the germline gene, which may arise from a read error. The rearrangement links TRBV5-6 to TRBJ2-7; 7 nucleotides align to TRBD1. The CDR3 sequence is 14 residues long. In germline, CDR1 is SGHDT, CDR2 YYEEEE. For the CDR3, the DNA is TGTACCAGCAGCTTACGACAGGGTTACCACGAGCAGTACTTC. Protein sequence: CTSSLRQGYHEQYF.

The V and J genes are TRBV6-5 and TRBJ2-5; 9 nucleotides align to TRBD1. The DNA matches TRBJ2-7 better at its end, which makes the J call doubtful. Germline V gene data show CDR1 as MNHEY and CDR2 as SVGAGI. The CDR3 totals 15 residues. The CDR3 DNA sequence: TGTGCCAGCCATAGGGGGACAGGGATGAACTACGAGCAGTACTTC. Its translation: CASHRGTGMNYEQYF.

The chain combines TRBV6-5 with TRBJ1-5; TRBD1 aligns across 7 bases. Germline loops: CDR1 MNHEY, CDR2 SVGAGI. J was trimmed by 1 base and V by 2 bases; bases with no gene match: 14. The CDR3 spans 19 residues. CDR3 region: CASSYPLLRTGRSNQPQHF. In DNA form, the CDR3 reads TGTGCCAGCAGTTACCCTCTCCTCAGGACAGGTCGGAGCAATCAGCCCCAGCATTTT.

The chain has TRBV5-5 and TRBJ1-2; D remains unclear. With 4 bases removed from V and 6 bases from J, the gap between germline ends came to 10 bases. The CDR3 runs 12 residues. CDR1 is SGHKS and CDR2 is YYEKEE in the germline V gene (reference sequence). The CDR3 DNA reads as TGTGCCAGCAGCCAAAGCGGGGATGGCTACACCTTC. Translating gives CASSQSGDGYTF.

This clonotype was recorded a few times. V usage is TRBV29-1 and J usage is TRBJ1-2; TRBD1 matches at 8 bases. J lost 4 bases, V lost 7 bases, and 5 bases had no gene match. CDR1 is SQVTM, CDR2 ANQGSEA, per germline. This CDR3 region has 12 residues. The CDR3 nucleotides are TGCAGCGCGCGACAGGGGCGCTATGGCTACACCTTC. Protein product: CSARQGRYGYTF.

Only a few counts were recorded for this clonotype. For the CDR3, the DNA is TGCAGCGTCGTTGGACAGGGCAGGGATGAGCAGTTCTTC. As protein: CSVVGQGRDEQFF. V and J are TRBV29-1 and TRBJ2-1; 8 bases map to TRBD1. The ends lost 6 bases at V and 8 bases at J; junction bases unmatched: 9. The CDR3 totals 13 residues. CDR1 is SQVTM and CDR2 is ANQGSEA in the germline V gene.

In this sample, this clonotype turned up a few times. The chain joins TRBV6-5 to TRBJ2-3; D gene unclear. The CDR3 loop spans 16 amino acids. V was pared by 0 bases and J by 1 base, with 11 bases between. Germline CDR1 MNHEY, CDR2 SVGAGI. The CDR3 sequence: CASSYSFGQGTDTQYF. The CDR3 region has the DNA TGTGCCAGCAGTTACTCGTTTGGTCAGGGCACAGATACGCAGTATTTT.

This chain uses TRBV6-5 with TRBJ2-3, with D possibly being TRBD2 (6 bases). Trimming shortened V by 4 bases and J by 11 bases, and 10 bases separated the two germline ends. CDR1 and CDR2 (germline): MNHEY, SVGAGI. The CDR3 sequence is 11 residues long. The DNA for the CDR3 is TGTGCCAGCAGTTGGGAGGCTTTGCAGTATTTT. Encoded protein: CASSWEALQYF.